This T cell receptor (beta chain) is drawn from a study of untreated major depressive disorder. Germline trimming cut 6 bases from V and 5 bases from J; bases unmatched to any gene: 7. The germline V gene encodes CDR1 MGHDK and CDR2 SYGVNS. The CDR3 has 14 residues. Participants were all of European descent. Controls scored 5 or less on a depressive symptom inventory and never had mood disorders. Donors lacked major illness, comorbidities, regular medication, drug use, or heavy drinking. Typically 85% to 95% of enriched cells were CD4+. Profiling relied on immunoSEQ multiplex PCR, and the TCRdb table lists in-frame clones only, not all of them. The repertoire holds about 22,000 clones, with just under 90% as singletons.

Sequencing used CD4+ T cells from PBMCs. The rearrangement joins TRBV25-1 to TRBJ1-5; 7 bases are a match to TRBD1. This TCR was recovered from a woman aged 40 to 50 in good health. CDR3 sequence: CASSAGTGDQPQHF. CDR3 coding DNA: TGTGCCAGCAGCGCCGGTACAGGGGATCAGCCCCAGCATTTT.